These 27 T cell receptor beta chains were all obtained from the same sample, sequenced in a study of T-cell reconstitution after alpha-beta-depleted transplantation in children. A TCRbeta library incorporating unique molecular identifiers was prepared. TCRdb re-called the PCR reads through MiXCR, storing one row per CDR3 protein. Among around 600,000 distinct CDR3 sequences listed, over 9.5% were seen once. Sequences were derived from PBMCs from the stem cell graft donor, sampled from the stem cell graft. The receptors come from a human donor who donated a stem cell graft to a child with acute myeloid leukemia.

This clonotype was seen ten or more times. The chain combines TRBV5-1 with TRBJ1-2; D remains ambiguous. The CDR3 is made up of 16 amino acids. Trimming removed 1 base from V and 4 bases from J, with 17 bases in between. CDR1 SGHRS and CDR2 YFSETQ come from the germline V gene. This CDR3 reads CASSLSGEGPLYGYTF. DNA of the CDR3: TGCGCCAGCAGCTTGTCAGGAGAAGGACCTCTCTATGGCTACACCTTC.

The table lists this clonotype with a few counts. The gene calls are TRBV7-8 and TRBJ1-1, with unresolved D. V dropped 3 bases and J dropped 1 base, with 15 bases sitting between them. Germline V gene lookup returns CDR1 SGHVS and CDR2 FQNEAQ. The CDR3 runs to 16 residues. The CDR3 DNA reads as TGTGCCAGCAGCTTGGAACACCCCACGGGGAACACTGAAGCTTTCTTT. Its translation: CASSLEHPTGNTEAFF.

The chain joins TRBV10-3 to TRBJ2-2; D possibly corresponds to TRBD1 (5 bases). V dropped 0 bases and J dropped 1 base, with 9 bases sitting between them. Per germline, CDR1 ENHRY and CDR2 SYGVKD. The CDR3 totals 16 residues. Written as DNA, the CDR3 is TGTGCCATCAGTGAGTCGCAGGGAAAGAACACCGGGGAGCTGTTTTTT. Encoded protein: CAISESQGKNTGELFF.

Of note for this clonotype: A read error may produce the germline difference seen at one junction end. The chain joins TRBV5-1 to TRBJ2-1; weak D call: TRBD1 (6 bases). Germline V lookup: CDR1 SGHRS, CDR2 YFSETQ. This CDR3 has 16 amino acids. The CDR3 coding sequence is TGCGCCAGCAGCCTTAGCCAGGGGAGAGGTTACAATGAGGAGTTCTTC. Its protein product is CASSLSQGRGYNEEFF. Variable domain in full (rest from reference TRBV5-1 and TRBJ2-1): KAGVTQTPRYLIKTRGQQVTLSCSPISGHRSVSWYQQTPGQGLQFLFEYFSETQRNKGNFPGRFSGRQFSNSRSEMNVSTLELGDSALYLCASSLSQGRGYNEEFFGPGTRLTVL.

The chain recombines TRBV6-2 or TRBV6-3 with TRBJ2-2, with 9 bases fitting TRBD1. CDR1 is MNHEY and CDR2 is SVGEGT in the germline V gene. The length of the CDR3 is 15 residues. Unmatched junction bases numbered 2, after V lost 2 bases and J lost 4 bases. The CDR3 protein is CASSYGDRVTGELFF. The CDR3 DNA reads TGTGCCAGCAGTTACGGGGACAGGGTCACCGGGGAGCTGTTTTTT.

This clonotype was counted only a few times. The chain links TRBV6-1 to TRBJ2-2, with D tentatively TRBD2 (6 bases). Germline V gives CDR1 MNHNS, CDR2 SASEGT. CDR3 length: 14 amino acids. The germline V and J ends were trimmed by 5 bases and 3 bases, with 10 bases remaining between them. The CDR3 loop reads CASSKAGYTGELFF. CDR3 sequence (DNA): TGTGCCAGCAGTAAGGCGGGATACACCGGGGAGCTGTTTTTT.

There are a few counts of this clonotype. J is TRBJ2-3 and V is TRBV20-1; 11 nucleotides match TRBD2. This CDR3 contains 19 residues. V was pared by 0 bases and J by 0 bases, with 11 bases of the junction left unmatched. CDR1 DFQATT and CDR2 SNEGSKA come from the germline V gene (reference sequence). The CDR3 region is CSARDRGGLAASSTDTQYF. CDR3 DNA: TGCAGTGCTAGAGATCGGGGGGGACTAGCGGCCTCTAGCACAGATACGCAGTATTTT.

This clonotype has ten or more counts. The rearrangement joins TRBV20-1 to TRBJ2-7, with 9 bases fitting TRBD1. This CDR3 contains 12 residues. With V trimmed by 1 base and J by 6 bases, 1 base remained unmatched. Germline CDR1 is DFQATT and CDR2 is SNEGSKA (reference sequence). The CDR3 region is CSARGTGVEQYF. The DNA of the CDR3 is TGCAGTGCTAGAGGGACAGGGGTCGAGCAGTACTTC.

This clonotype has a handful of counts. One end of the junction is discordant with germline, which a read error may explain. The CDR3: CCARGGGERAAYNEQFF. DNA for the CDR3: TGCTGTGCTAGAGGAGGGGGGGAGCGGGCGGCCTACAATGAGCAGTTCTTC. The rearrangement links TRBV20-1 to TRBJ2-1; D is perhaps TRBD2 (7 bases). This CDR3 region has 17 residues. Germline CDR1 is DFQATT and CDR2 is SNEGSKA (reference sequence).

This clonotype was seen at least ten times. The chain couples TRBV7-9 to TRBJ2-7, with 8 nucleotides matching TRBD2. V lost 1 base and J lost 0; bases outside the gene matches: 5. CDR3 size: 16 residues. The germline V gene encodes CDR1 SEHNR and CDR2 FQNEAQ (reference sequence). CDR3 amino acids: CASSLGTSGLSYEQYF. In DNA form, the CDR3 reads TGTGCCAGCAGCTTAGGAACTAGCGGCCTCTCCTACGAGCAGTACTTC.

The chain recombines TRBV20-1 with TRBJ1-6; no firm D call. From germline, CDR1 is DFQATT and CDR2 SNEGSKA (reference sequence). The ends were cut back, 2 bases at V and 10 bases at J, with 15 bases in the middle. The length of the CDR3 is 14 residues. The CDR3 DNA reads TGCAGTGCTAGACCACAAGGTCGAGGGTCACCCCTCCACTTT. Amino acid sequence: CSARPQGRGSPLHF.

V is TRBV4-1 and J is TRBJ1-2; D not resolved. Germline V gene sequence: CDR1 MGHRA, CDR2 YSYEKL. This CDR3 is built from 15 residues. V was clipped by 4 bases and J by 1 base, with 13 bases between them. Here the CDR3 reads CASSLTHGNNYGYTF. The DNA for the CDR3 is TGCGCCAGCAGCCTAACCCATGGGAATAACTATGGCTACACCTTC.

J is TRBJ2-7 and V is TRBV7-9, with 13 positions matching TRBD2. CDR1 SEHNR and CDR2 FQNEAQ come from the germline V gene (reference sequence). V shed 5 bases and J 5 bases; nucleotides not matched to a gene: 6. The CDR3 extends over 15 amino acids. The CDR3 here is CASSQTSGRINEQYF. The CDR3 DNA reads TGTGCCAGCAGCCAGACTAGCGGGAGGATTAACGAGCAGTACTTC.

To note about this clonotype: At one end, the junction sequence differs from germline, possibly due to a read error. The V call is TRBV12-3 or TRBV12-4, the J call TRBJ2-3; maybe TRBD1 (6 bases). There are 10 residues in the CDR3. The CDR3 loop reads CASSGGTRHF. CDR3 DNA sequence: TGTGCCAGCAGTGGGGGCACTAGGCATTTT.

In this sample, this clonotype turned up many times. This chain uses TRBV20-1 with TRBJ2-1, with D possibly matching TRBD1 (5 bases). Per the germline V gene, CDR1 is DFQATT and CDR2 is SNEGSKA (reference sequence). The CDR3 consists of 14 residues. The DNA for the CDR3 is TGCGCAAGAGGAGAAACGCAGGGCTACAATGAGCAGTTCTTC. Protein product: CARGETQGYNEQFF.

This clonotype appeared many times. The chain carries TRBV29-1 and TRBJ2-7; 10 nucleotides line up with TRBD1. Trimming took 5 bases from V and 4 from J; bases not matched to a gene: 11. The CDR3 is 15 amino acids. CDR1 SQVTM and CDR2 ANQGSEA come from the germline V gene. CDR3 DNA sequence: TGCAGCGTTAATGTGGGGACAGGGGCGATATACGAGCAGTACTTC. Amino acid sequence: CSVNVGTGAIYEQYF.

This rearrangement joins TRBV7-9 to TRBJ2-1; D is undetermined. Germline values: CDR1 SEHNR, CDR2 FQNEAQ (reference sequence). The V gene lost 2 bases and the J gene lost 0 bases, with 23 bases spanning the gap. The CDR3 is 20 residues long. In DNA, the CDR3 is TGTGCCAGCAGCTTATACCATTCTAATGCCCCTCGCGGCTCCTACAATGAGCAGTTCTTC. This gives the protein CASSLYHSNAPRGSYNEQFF.

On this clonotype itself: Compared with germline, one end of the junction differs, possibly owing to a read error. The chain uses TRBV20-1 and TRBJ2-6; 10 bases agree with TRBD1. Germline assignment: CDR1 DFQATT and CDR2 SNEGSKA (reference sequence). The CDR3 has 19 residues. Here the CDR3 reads CSASPPLGQGESGANVPTF. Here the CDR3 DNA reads TGCAGTGCTAGTCCTCCGCTAGGACAGGGGGAATCTGGGGCCAACGTCCCGACTTTC.

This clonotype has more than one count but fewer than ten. The CDR3 sequence: CASSSSSGRSNQYF. CDR3 nucleotide sequence: TGTGCCAGCAGTTCATCTAGCGGTCGTTCAAATCAGTACTTC. The chain links TRBV12-3 or TRBV12-4 to TRBJ2-5; the match to TRBD2 covers 7 bases. After removal of 4 bases from V and 11 bases from J, the junction contained 13 bases not matched to a gene. The CDR3 length is 14 residues.

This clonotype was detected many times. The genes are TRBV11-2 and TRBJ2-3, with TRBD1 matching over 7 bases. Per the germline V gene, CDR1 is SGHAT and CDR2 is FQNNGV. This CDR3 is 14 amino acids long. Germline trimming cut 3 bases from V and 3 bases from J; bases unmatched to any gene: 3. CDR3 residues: CASSFEGATDTQYF. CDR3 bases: TGTGCCAGCAGCTTCGAGGGGGCTACAGATACGCAGTATTTT.

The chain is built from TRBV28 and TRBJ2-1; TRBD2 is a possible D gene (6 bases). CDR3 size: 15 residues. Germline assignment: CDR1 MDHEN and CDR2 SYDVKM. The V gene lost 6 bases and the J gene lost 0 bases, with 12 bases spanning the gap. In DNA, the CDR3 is TGTGCCAGCAGACTGGGGAGGCCCTCCTACAATGAGCAGTTCTTC. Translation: CASRLGRPSYNEQFF.

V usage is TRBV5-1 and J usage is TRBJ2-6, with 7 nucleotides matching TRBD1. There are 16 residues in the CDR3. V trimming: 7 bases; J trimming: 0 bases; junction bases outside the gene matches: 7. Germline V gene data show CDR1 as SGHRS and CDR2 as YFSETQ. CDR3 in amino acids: CASSRQGVSGANVLTF. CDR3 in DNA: TGCGCCAGCTCCCGACAGGGAGTCTCTGGGGCCAACGTCCTGACTTTC.

CDR3 loop: CASTEQGLNGYTF. CDR3 nucleotides: TGTGCCAGCACCGAGCAGGGGTTGAATGGCTACACCTTC. This sequence joins TRBV2 and TRBJ1-2, with D possibly matching TRBD1 (6 bases). This CDR3 region has 13 residues. V was cut by 7 bases and J by 6 bases, with 15 bases left in between. Germline values: CDR1 SNHLY, CDR2 FYNNEI.

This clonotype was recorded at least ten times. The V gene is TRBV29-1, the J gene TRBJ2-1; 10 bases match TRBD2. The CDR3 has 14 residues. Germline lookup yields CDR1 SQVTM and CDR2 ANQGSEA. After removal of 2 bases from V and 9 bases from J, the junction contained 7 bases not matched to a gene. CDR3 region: CSVERASGSPEQFF. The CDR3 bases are TGCAGCGTTGAACGGGCTAGCGGGAGTCCTGAGCAGTTCTTC.

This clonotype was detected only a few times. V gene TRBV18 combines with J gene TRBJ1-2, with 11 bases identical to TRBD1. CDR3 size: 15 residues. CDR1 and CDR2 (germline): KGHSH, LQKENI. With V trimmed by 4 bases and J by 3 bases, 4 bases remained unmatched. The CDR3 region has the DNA TGTGCCAGCTCACTCCCGGACAGGGGGCACTATGGCTACACCTTC. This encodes CASSLPDRGHYGYTF.

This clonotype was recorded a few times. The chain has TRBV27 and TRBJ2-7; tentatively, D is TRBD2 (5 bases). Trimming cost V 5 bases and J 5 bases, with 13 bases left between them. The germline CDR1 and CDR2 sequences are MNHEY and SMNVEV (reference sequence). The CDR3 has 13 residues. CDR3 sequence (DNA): TGTGCCAGCAGTCCCGGACTGTCTCACGAGCAGTACTTC. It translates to CASSPGLSHEQYF.

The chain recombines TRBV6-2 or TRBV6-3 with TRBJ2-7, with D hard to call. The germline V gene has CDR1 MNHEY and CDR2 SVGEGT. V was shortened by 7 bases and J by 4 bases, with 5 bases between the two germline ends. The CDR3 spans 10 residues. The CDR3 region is CASNAYEQYF. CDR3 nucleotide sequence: TGTGCCAGCAATGCGTACGAGCAGTACTTC.